The 30 T cell receptor beta chains reported below all come from one sample, sequenced in a study of CD8 T cells in Susac syndrome. RNA amounts of about 0.5 to 1 ug underwent reverse transcription with random hexamers. Each CDR3 protein is one row after TCRdb ran MiXCR on the immunoSEQ multiplex PCR reads. Of 100,000 to 150,000 distinct CDR3 sequences in the sample, around 94% were seen once. The sequencing sample was made of CD4+ T cells from PBMCs. The receptors shown here come from a human donor in good health.

The rearrangement links TRBV19 to TRBJ2-7; 9 nucleotides align to TRBD1. After removal of 7 bases from V and 1 base from J, the junction contained 2 bases not matched to a gene. This CDR3 comprises 13 residues. Germline loops: CDR1 LNHDA, CDR2 SQIVND (reference sequence). The CDR3 region is CASTGTGSYEQYF. CDR3 nucleotide sequence: TGTGCCAGTACCGGGACAGGGTCCTACGAGCAGTACTTC.

V usage is TRBV7-2 and J usage is TRBJ2-7; D is unresolved. V dropped 6 bases and J dropped 0 bases, with 9 bases sitting between them. The CDR3 has 13 amino acids. The germline CDR1 and CDR2 sequences are SGHTA and FQGNSA. Here the CDR3 reads CASRGPDSYEQYF. DNA of the CDR3: TGTGCCAGCAGAGGCCCAGACTCCTACGAGCAGTACTTC. Drawing the rest from reference TRBV7-2 and TRBJ2-7, the complete variable domain is GAGVSQSPSNKVTEKGKDVELRCDPISGHTALYWYRQSLGQGLEFLIYFQGNSAPDKSGLPSDRFSAERTGGSVSTLTIQRTQQEDSAVYLCASRGPDSYEQYFGPGTRLTVT.

The V call is TRBV19, the J call TRBJ1-2, with D perhaps TRBD1 (6 bases). Germline V gene data show CDR1 as LNHDA and CDR2 as SQIVND (reference sequence). V lost 3 bases, J lost 3 bases, and 11 bases lay in between. This CDR3 is built from 14 residues. CDR3 region: CASSISGQDYGYTF. In DNA form, the CDR3 reads TGTGCCAGTAGTATTTCGGGACAAGACTATGGCTACACCTTC. Looking up the rest from reference TRBV19 and TRBJ1-2 gives the full variable domain: DGGITQSPKYLFRKEGQNVTLSCEQNLNHDAMYWYRQDPGQGLRLIYYSQIVNDFQKGDIAEGYSVSREKKESFPLTVTSAQKNPTAFYLCASSISGQDYGYTFGSGTRLTVV.

This clonotype was seen only once. The CDR3 DNA reads TGTGCCAGCAGCGCTGGCCCCGAGGGCTATGGCTACACCTTC. This gives the protein CASSAGPEGYGYTF. The chain employs TRBV9 and TRBJ1-2; D remains unclear. The germline gives CDR1 SGDLS, CDR2 YYNGEE. V lost 3 bases and J 4 bases, leaving 13 bases between the germline ends. The CDR3 has 14 amino acids.

The chain recombines TRBV6-2 or TRBV6-3 with TRBJ1-1; no clear D gene. This CDR3 comprises 14 residues. Trimming took off 7 bases at V and 2 bases at J, with 14 bases between the two ends. Germline CDR1 is MNHEY and CDR2 is SVGEGT. CDR3: CASTNKGTNTEAFF. The CDR3 DNA reads as TGTGCCAGCACGAATAAGGGAACCAACACTGAAGCTTTCTTT.

The rearrangement joins TRBV6-5 to TRBJ2-2; D is unresolved. Germline V gene sequence: CDR1 MNHEY, CDR2 SVGAGI. V was clipped by 5 bases and J by 3 bases, with 4 bases between them. The CDR3 is 12 residues long. The CDR3 loop is CASSRDTGELFF. DNA of the CDR3: TGTGCCAGCAGTAGGGACACCGGGGAGCTGTTTTTT.

The V and J genes are TRBV12-3 or TRBV12-4 and TRBJ1-2, with TRBD1 identical over 7 bases. The trim removed 6 bases at V and 4 bases at J, leaving 20 bases unmatched. CDR3 length equals 18 residues. The CDR3 nucleotides read TGTGCCAGCAGCCGGGGACAGAGCCGACTCCTCGGGGGCTATGGCTACACCTTC. It is translated as CASSRGQSRLLGGYGYTF.

The chain recombines TRBV7-2 with TRBJ1-1; tentative D call: TRBD1 (5 bases). Trimming shortened V by 3 bases and J by 4 bases, and 12 bases separated the two germline ends. Germline lookup yields CDR1 SGHTA and CDR2 FQGNSA. CDR3 size: 14 residues. The CDR3 region has the DNA TGTGCCAGCAGCTTGGGGCTTTCGCGCACTGAAGCTTTCTTT. Amino acids: CASSLGLSRTEAFF. The entire variable domain, with the rest obtained from reference TRBV7-2 and TRBJ1-1, is as follows: GAGVSQSPSNKVTEKGKDVELRCDPISGHTALYWYRQSLGQGLEFLIYFQGNSAPDKSGLPSDRFSAERTGGSVSTLTIQRTQQEDSAVYLCASSLGLSRTEAFFGQGTRLTVV.

DNA for the CDR3: TGTGCCTGGAGGGTCAGGGACCGAGGGGATCAGCCCCAGCATTTT. This sequence encodes CAWRVRDRGDQPQHF. J is TRBJ1-5 and V is TRBV30; tentative D call: TRBD1 (5 bases). This CDR3 region has 15 residues. The ends were cut back, 3 bases at V and 5 bases at J, with 17 bases in the middle. Germline CDR1 reads GTSNPN; CDR2 reads SVGIG (reference sequence).

This chain joins TRBV7-9 and TRBJ1-2; the D gene is possibly TRBD1 (5 bases). Trimming removed 3 bases from V and 10 bases from J, with 12 bases in between. In germline, CDR1 is SEHNR, CDR2 FQNEAQ (reference sequence). This CDR3 has 12 residues. The CDR3 region has the DNA TGTGCCAGCAGCTTCAACCGGGGCCACTACACCTTC. It is translated as CASSFNRGHYTF.

V usage is TRBV7-6 and J usage is TRBJ1-4; 7 bases fit TRBD1. The CDR3 consists of 16 residues. Per germline, CDR1 SGHVS and CDR2 FNYEAQ. Trimming removed 1 base from V and 7 bases from J; junction bases left unmatched: 9. For the CDR3, the DNA is TGTGCCAGCAGCTTAGAGCAGAGGGGGCTCGGTGAAAAACTGTTTTTT. As protein: CASSLEQRGLGEKLFF.

This clonotype was seen a single time. This chain uses TRBV7-9 with TRBJ2-7, with unresolved D. This CDR3 is built from 14 residues. The germline V gene encodes CDR1 SEHNR and CDR2 FQNEAQ (reference sequence). V was shortened by 5 bases and J by 2 bases, with 13 bases between the two germline ends. For the CDR3, the DNA is TGTGCCAGCAGCCCCAACGACCCTGCCTACGAGCAGTACTTC. Translated, it gives CASSPNDPAYEQYF.

The V call is TRBV6-9, the J call TRBJ2-7; D gene uncertain. This CDR3 has 12 residues. V lost 2 bases and J lost 5, with 7 bases in between. Germline assignment: CDR1 MNHGY and CDR2 SVAAGI. The DNA of the CDR3 is TGTGCCAGCAGTTATCCTCTCCACGAGCAGTACTTC. Its protein is CASSYPLHEQYF.

This rearrangement joins TRBV19 to TRBJ2-7, with 7 positions matching TRBD2. The CDR3 consists of 15 residues. V lost 5 bases, J lost 7 bases, and 14 bases stayed unmatched. CDR1 LNHDA and CDR2 SQIVND come from the germline V gene (reference sequence). CDR3 in DNA: TGTGCCAGTAGTGACCGGGACTATCGCGGGCGGGAGCAGTACTTC. This encodes CASSDRDYRGREQYF.

The chain joins TRBV6-2 or TRBV6-3 to TRBJ1-1, with 7 bases lining up with TRBD1. The V gene end was trimmed by 4 bases and the J gene end by 5 bases; junction bases not matched to a gene: 10. Germline CDR1 reads MNHEY; CDR2 reads SVGEGT. This CDR3 is built from 15 residues. CDR3 sequence: CASSSPGQRGTEAFF. In DNA, the CDR3 is TGTGCCAGCAGTTCCCCGGGACAGAGAGGAACTGAAGCTTTCTTT.

The chain carries TRBV5-5 and TRBJ2-1; 7 positions match TRBD1. This CDR3 comprises 15 residues. Germline CDR1 and CDR2: SGHKS and YYEKEE (reference sequence). V gave up 0 bases and J gave up 7 bases; unmatched junction bases: 7. In DNA, the CDR3 is TGTGCCAGCAGCTTGGAGGACAGGTATCGGAATGAGCAGTTCTTC. As protein: CASSLEDRYRNEQFF.

V usage is TRBV5-6 and J usage is TRBJ2-7; D ambiguous. The CDR3 totals 12 residues. Germline V CDR1 and CDR2: SGHDT, YYEEEE. The V end lost 4 bases, the J end lost 4 bases, and 9 bases lay between the germline ends. CDR3 in amino acids: CASSIRYYEQYF. The CDR3 DNA reads as TGTGCCAGCAGCATCCGGTATTACGAGCAGTACTTC.

The V and J genes are TRBV27 and TRBJ2-1; D remains unclear. There are 12 residues in the CDR3. Germline-derived CDR1 and CDR2 are MNHEY and SMNVEV (reference sequence). The ends were cut back, 6 bases at V and 8 bases at J, with 11 bases in the middle. The CDR3 nucleotides read TGTGCCAGCAGCCGTTATGGACATGAGCAGTTCTTC. This encodes CASSRYGHEQFF.

V is TRBV5-1 and J is TRBJ2-7, with D unresolved. CDR1 and CDR2 from the germline V gene are SGHRS and YFSETQ. V was shortened by 4 bases and J by 3 bases, with 11 bases between the two germline ends. The CDR3 extends over 13 amino acids. CDR3 loop: CASSRSANYEQYF. For the CDR3, the DNA is TGCGCCAGCAGCAGATCAGCAAACTACGAGCAGTACTTC.

V is TRBV7-2 and J is TRBJ2-3, with D perhaps assigned TRBD1 or TRBD2 (5 bases each). V gave up 6 bases and J gave up 0 bases, with 13 bases separating them. Per germline, CDR1 SGHTA and CDR2 FQGNSA. This CDR3 is 15 amino acids long. The CDR3 coding sequence is TGTGCCAGCAGAGAGGGACCGGGTAGCACAGATACGCAGTATTTT. Protein product: CASREGPGSTDTQYF.

This rearrangement joins TRBV6-6 to TRBJ2-7; D ambiguous. The V and J ends lost 6 bases and 0 bases respectively, with 12 bases between them. The length of the CDR3 is 14 residues. Germline values: CDR1 MNHNY, CDR2 SVGAGI (reference sequence). This CDR3 reads CASRTLALSYEQYF. The CDR3 nucleotides are TGTGCCAGCAGAACCCTTGCCCTCTCCTACGAGCAGTACTTC.

J is TRBJ2-5 and V is TRBV7-9; 12 nucleotides match TRBD2. The ends lost 1 base at V and 1 base at J; junction bases unmatched: 7. The CDR3 spans 18 residues. From germline, CDR1 is SEHNR and CDR2 FQNEAQ (reference sequence). CDR3 nucleotide sequence: TGTGCCAGCAGCTTAGGGACTAGCGGGGTACCCCCCCAAGAGACCCAGTACTTC. Encoded protein: CASSLGTSGVPPQETQYF.

This chain connects TRBV28 to TRBJ2-7; no definite D call. The CDR3 runs to 14 residues. The germline V gene encodes CDR1 MDHEN and CDR2 SYDVKM. With 2 bases removed from V and 0 bases from J, the gap between germline ends came to 8 bases. Here the CDR3 reads CASSLVPSSYEQYF. In DNA, the CDR3 is TGTGCCAGCAGTTTAGTTCCGAGCTCCTACGAGCAGTACTTC.

The chain recombines TRBV9 with TRBJ1-2; the D is unclear. The CDR3 is 13 amino acids. CDR1 is SGDLS and CDR2 is YYNGEE in the germline V gene. V was cut by 0 bases and J by 8 bases, with 11 bases left in between. CDR3: CASSVAPTQGYTF. The CDR3 nucleotides are TGTGCCAGCAGCGTAGCTCCGACACAAGGCTACACCTTC.

Notes on this clonotype: One end of the junction varies from germline; a read error may be responsible. The chain links TRBV25-1 to TRBJ1-2; D not certain. CDR1 and CDR2 from the germline V gene are MGHDK and SYGVNS. The CDR3 is 12 amino acids. This CDR3 reads CASGESLGGYTF. The CDR3, as DNA: TGTGCCAGCGGTGAATCCCTAGGTGGCTACACCTTC.

J is TRBJ1-1 and V is TRBV25-1, with D uncertain. Germline-derived CDR1 and CDR2 are MGHDK and SYGVNS. The CDR3 sequence is 13 residues long. Trimming left V 7 bases short and J 2 bases short, with 11 bases between. The CDR3 bases are TGTGCCAGCACCCGTACGGGTAACACTGAAGCTTTCTTT. Protein: CASTRTGNTEAFF.

The chain is built from TRBV6-1 and TRBJ1-1; D call uncertain. Per germline, CDR1 MNHNS and CDR2 SASEGT. Deletions cut 7 bases from V and 0 bases from J, with 9 bases between. The CDR3 spans 13 residues. The CDR3 DNA reads TGTGCCAGCAATCCCCGGGTGAACACTGAAGCTTTCTTT. Protein product: CASNPRVNTEAFF.

The rearrangement links TRBV27 to TRBJ1-4; 9 nucleotides line up with TRBD1. V shed 3 bases and J 1 base; nucleotides not matched to a gene: 9. The CDR3 sequence is 18 residues long. In germline, CDR1 is MNHEY, CDR2 SMNVEV (reference sequence). The CDR3 protein is CASSFYRTGGETNEKLFF. DNA for the CDR3: TGTGCCAGCAGTTTTTATCGTACAGGGGGCGAAACTAATGAAAAACTGTTTTTT.

The chain employs TRBV18 and TRBJ1-1; 8 nucleotides match TRBD1. This CDR3 region has 13 residues. The germline gives CDR1 KGHSH, CDR2 LQKENI. The trim removed 6 bases at V and 4 bases at J, leaving 4 bases unmatched. The CDR3 sequence: CASSVDRGTEAFF. The CDR3 region has the DNA TGTGCCAGCTCGGTTGACAGGGGCACTGAAGCTTTCTTT.

The genes are TRBV12-3 or TRBV12-4 and TRBJ1-1; possible D gene TRBD1, 5 bases. The length of the CDR3 is 12 residues. V was clipped by 6 bases and J by 7 bases, with 12 bases between them. The CDR3 DNA reads TGTGCCAGCAGCCTGGGGGTCGGTGAAGCTTTCTTT. Residues: CASSLGVGEAFF.